The 22 T cell receptor beta chains below come from one sample, sequenced in a study of cytomegalovirus exposure and HLA in healthy donors (dated by TCRdb to about 2017). To prepare the library, the immunoSEQ multiplex PCR assay was applied. Sourced from immuneACCESS, this table was stored by TCRdb with only in-frame sequences that have V and J called. A share of the clones is absent; for the studies checked, an unresolved V gene accounts for under half, and the remainder has no known explanation. The sample includes 100,000 to 150,000 clones, with approximately 88% observed a single time. The ten largest clones represent approximately 2% of the sample. Sequencing was performed on PBMCs. These receptors were collected from a man aged 18 to 30 in good health and CMV-seronegative.

The chain uses TRBV25-1 and TRBJ2-3, with D possibly being TRBD2 (5 bases). The CDR3 runs to 16 residues. Germline loops: CDR1 MGHDK, CDR2 SYGVNS. The V gene lost 1 base and the J gene lost 4 bases, with 15 bases spanning the gap. Here the CDR3 reads CASSEFRADGPDTQYF. The CDR3 DNA sequence: TGTGCCAGCAGTGAATTCAGAGCGGATGGGCCAGATACGCAGTATTTT. Full variable domain (remainder filled in from reference TRBV25-1 and TRBJ2-3): EADIYQTPRYLVIGTGKKITLECSQTMGHDKMYWYQQDPGMELHLIHYSYGVNSTEKGDLSSESTVSRIRTEHFPLTLESARPSHTSQYLCASSEFRADGPDTQYFGPGTRLTVL.

In DNA form, the CDR3 reads TGTGCCAGTGCCGACAGGGGAAATTTAGGTGAGCAGTTCTTC. Residues: CASADRGNLGEQFF. The rearrangement links TRBV19 to TRBJ2-1; 8 positions agree with TRBD1. The CDR3 spans 14 residues. Losses at the gene ends were 8 bases for V and 9 bases for J; bases not matched to a gene: 12. The germline V gene encodes CDR1 LNHDA and CDR2 SQIVND (reference sequence).

J is TRBJ1-1 and V is TRBV12-5, with D perhaps TRBD1 (5 bases). Germline CDR1 and CDR2: LGHNT and FRNRAP. There are 12 residues in the CDR3. V was shortened by 1 base and J by 10 bases, with 10 bases between the two germline ends. CDR3 nucleotides: TGTGCTAGTGGTTTGGGCCAGGGTGCAGCTTTCTTT. It is translated as CASGLGQGAAFF.

The chain recombines TRBV28 with TRBJ1-5; a weak D match, TRBD1 (6 bases). Trimming took 1 base from V and 6 from J, leaving 10 bases between them. The CDR3 runs to 14 residues. Germline V gene data show CDR1 as MDHEN and CDR2 as SYDVKM. The CDR3 loop is CASSLYTGSQPQHF. The CDR3 DNA reads as TGTGCCAGCAGTTTATATACAGGGAGTCAGCCCCAGCATTTT.

This chain uses TRBV27 with TRBJ1-1; perhaps TRBD1 as D (6 bases). The germline V gene encodes CDR1 MNHEY and CDR2 SMNVEV (reference sequence). The CDR3 has 13 residues. V lost 5 bases, J lost 1 base, and 8 bases lay in between. The CDR3 DNA sequence: TGTGCCAGCAGTCTAGGGGGGAACACTGAAGCTTTCTTT. Its protein product is CASSLGGNTEAFF.

This clone has ten or more counts. This chain uses TRBV27 with TRBJ2-7, with 11 bases matching TRBD2. Germline CDR1 and CDR2: MNHEY and SMNVEV (reference sequence). After removal of 6 bases from V and 3 bases from J, the junction contained 4 bases not matched to a gene. The CDR3 runs to 14 residues. The CDR3 protein is CASRGTSGLYEQYF. The CDR3 DNA sequence: TGTGCCAGCAGGGGGACTAGCGGACTCTACGAGCAGTACTTC.

The chain is built from TRBV9 and TRBJ1-4; the D gene is possibly TRBD1 (6 bases). The CDR3 is 15 residues long. V was shortened by 3 bases and J by 8 bases, with 17 bases between the two germline ends. Germline assignment: CDR1 SGDLS and CDR2 YYNGEE. CDR3 bases: TGTGCCAGCAGCGGGGTGACAGGTCAGGGGGAAAAACTGTTTTTT. Translated: CASSGVTGQGEKLFF.

The chain carries TRBV27 and TRBJ1-5; 7 bases are a match to TRBD1. V lost 5 bases, J lost 1 base, and 14 bases stayed unmatched. The CDR3 is made up of 18 amino acids. Germline values: CDR1 MNHEY, CDR2 SMNVEV (reference sequence). CDR3 DNA sequence: TGTGCCAGCAGTGCGTGGGACAGACGCGGTGTAAGCAATCAGCCCCAGCATTTT. This gives the protein CASSAWDRRGVSNQPQHF.

This sequence joins TRBV7-9 and TRBJ1-5; maybe TRBD1 (5 bases). Trimming stripped 8 bases from V and 9 bases from J, with 17 bases between. There are 13 residues in the CDR3. Germline CDR1 is SEHNR and CDR2 is FQNEAQ (reference sequence). This CDR3 is CASAGDGVSPQHF. Here the CDR3 DNA reads TGTGCCAGCGCGGGGGACGGGGTTTCGCCCCAGCATTTT.

The chain has TRBV30 and TRBJ1-5; D uncertain. CDR1 is GTSNPN, CDR2 SVGIG, per germline (reference sequence). Trimming stripped 3 bases from V and 4 bases from J, with 16 bases between. The CDR3 length is 15 residues. CDR3 sequence: CAWRAPGVGNQPQHF. The CDR3 DNA is TGTGCCTGGAGGGCCCCCGGAGTAGGTAATCAGCCCCAGCATTTT.

This chain links TRBV27 with TRBJ2-7; the D gene is possibly TRBD1 (5 bases). The V gene lost 5 bases and the J gene lost 4 bases, with 21 bases spanning the gap. The CDR3 is made up of 16 amino acids. Germline lookup yields CDR1 MNHEY and CDR2 SMNVEV (reference sequence). The CDR3 DNA is TGTGCCAGCAGTCCCCCCGCAGGGCTCCCGTATTACGAGCAGTACTTC. This gives the protein CASSPPAGLPYYEQYF.

The gene calls are TRBV5-1 and TRBJ2-1; 14 bases agree with TRBD2. The trim removed 4 bases at V and 6 bases at J, leaving 6 bases unmatched. Germline assignment: CDR1 SGHRS and CDR2 YFSETQ. The CDR3 covers 16 residues. CDR3 nucleotides: TGCGCCAGCAGCCCGGGAGGGACTAGCGGGAGCAATGAGCAGTTCTTC. Amino acids: CASSPGGTSGSNEQFF. Full variable domain (missing parts from reference TRBV5-1 and TRBJ2-1): KAGVTQTPRYLIKTRGQQVTLSCSPISGHRSVSWYQQTPGQGLQFLFEYFSETQRNKGNFPGRFSGRQFSNSRSEMNVSTLELGDSALYLCASSPGGTSGSNEQFFGPGTRLTVL.

The sample holds a few counts of this clone. V usage is TRBV7-9 and J usage is TRBJ2-1, with 7 bases fitting TRBD2. V dropped 2 bases and J dropped 8; count of bases not matched to a gene: 3. The CDR3 has 13 residues. The V gene's germline CDR1 is SEHNR and CDR2 FQNEAQ (reference sequence). The DNA for the CDR3 is TGTGCCAGCAGCTTACCGACTAGCCATGAGCAGTTCTTC. As protein: CASSLPTSHEQFF.

The chain combines TRBV19 with TRBJ2-7; TRBD2 aligns across 9 bases. The CDR3 is 15 amino acids. Germline values: CDR1 LNHDA, CDR2 SQIVND (reference sequence). Trimming removed 4 bases from V and 3 bases from J; junction bases left unmatched: 7. DNA of the CDR3: TGTGCCAGTAGTAACGGGCCTAGCGGGATCTACGAGCAGTACTTC. Protein: CASSNGPSGIYEQYF.

The chain is built from TRBV27 and TRBJ2-3, with D maybe TRBD2 (6 bases). V lost 1 base and J lost 2, with 16 bases in between. Germline V gives CDR1 MNHEY, CDR2 SMNVEV (reference sequence). This CDR3 spans 17 amino acids. CDR3 DNA: TGTGCCAGCAGTTTATTAGGCGGGAATCGGGCCACAGATACGCAGTATTTT. Translating it yields CASSLLGGNRATDTQYF.

This clone was seen once. The chain has TRBV9 and TRBJ1-2; 7 nucleotides line up with TRBD1. The V gene's germline CDR1 is SGDLS and CDR2 YYNGEE. This CDR3 contains 13 residues. The trim removed 7 bases at V and 4 bases at J, leaving 7 bases unmatched. Here the CDR3 DNA reads TGTGCCAGCGGTGGAGGGGGCGTCTATGGCTACACCTTC. It codes for CASGGGGVYGYTF. The whole variable domain, remainder taken from reference TRBV9 and TRBJ1-2, is DSGVTQTPKHLITATGQRVTLRCSPRSGDLSVYWYQQSLDQGLQFLIQYYNGEERAKGNILERFSAQQFPDLHSELNLSSLELGDSALYFCASGGGGVYGYTFGSGTRLTVV.

The chain links TRBV11-2 to TRBJ2-2; TRBD2 might be the D (5 bases). CDR3 length: 12 residues. Germline V gene data show CDR1 as SGHAT and CDR2 as FQNNGV. Trimming removed 3 bases at V and 9 bases at J, with 8 bases between. CDR3 protein: CASSLGAWELFF. The CDR3 DNA follows: TGTGCCAGCAGCTTGGGAGCCTGGGAGCTGTTTTTT.

This sequence joins TRBV28 and TRBJ1-5; 7 bases agree with TRBD1. V trimming: 8 bases; J trimming: 3 bases; junction bases outside the gene matches: 10. Germline V gene sequence: CDR1 MDHEN, CDR2 SYDVKM. The CDR3 consists of 15 residues. Here the CDR3 reads CASESATGHNQPQHF. CDR3 nucleotides: TGTGCCAGCGAGAGCGCGACAGGGCACAATCAGCCCCAGCATTTT.

The chain is built from TRBV14 and TRBJ2-1; 12 bases are shared with TRBD2. The CDR3 covers 19 residues. With V trimmed by 1 base and J by 0 bases, 7 bases remained unmatched. Per the germline V gene, CDR1 is SGHDN and CDR2 is FVKESK. The CDR3 DNA is TGTGCCAGCAGCCAAGGGGGACTAGCGGGCTTTAGCTCCTACAATGAGCAGTTCTTC. Amino acids: CASSQGGLAGFSSYNEQFF.

V is TRBV4-1 and J is TRBJ2-7; 10 bases are a match to TRBD2. V shed 1 base, J shed 6 bases, and the junction held 6 bases outside the gene matches. Germline V gene lookup returns CDR1 MGHRA and CDR2 YSYEKL. CDR3 length: 15 amino acids. The CDR3 DNA sequence: TGCGCCAGCAGCCAAGGGCTAGCGGGAGCCTCCGAGCAGTACTTC. Translated: CASSQGLAGASEQYF.

The chain joins TRBV9 to TRBJ2-1; TRBD2 matches at 11 bases. From germline, CDR1 is SGDLS and CDR2 YYNGEE. The CDR3 is 14 amino acids. J lost 9 bases, V lost 3 bases, and 5 bases had no gene match. The CDR3 DNA sequence: TGTGCCAGCAGCGGACTAGCGGGGCGAATTGAGCAGTTCTTC. Its protein product is CASSGLAGRIEQFF. Full variable domain (remainder filled in from reference TRBV9 and TRBJ2-1): DSGVTQTPKHLITATGQRVTLRCSPRSGDLSVYWYQQSLDQGLQFLIQYYNGEERAKGNILERFSAQQFPDLHSELNLSSLELGDSALYFCASSGLAGRIEQFFGPGTRLTVL.

This clone was detected once. The chain employs TRBV6-5 and TRBJ1-5; D gene uncertain. With 4 bases removed from V and 1 base from J, the gap between germline ends came to 11 bases. The CDR3 has 15 amino acids. CDR1 and CDR2 from the germline V gene are MNHEY and SVGAGI. CDR3 amino acids: CASSFDSRSNQPQHF. The CDR3 region has the DNA TGTGCCAGCAGTTTTGACTCAAGGAGCAATCAGCCCCAGCATTTT.